This T cell receptor (beta chain) was found in a study of blood T cell repertoires in COVID-19. The overall study: Sources were T cells, B-cell-depleted T cells, or PBMCs; the material itself was cDNA or gDNA.

About this clone itself: Sequence at one end of the junction differs from germline and may be a read error.

Original data processing: Cell counts per sample came from amplifying reference gene primers. Assay: immunoSEQ multiplex PCR; the TCRdb copy retains only in-frame clones and omits some. That table supplies the V and J calls and clone size; D and trimming were determined from the DNA. This table holds 130,000 to 150,000 clones, roughly 76% found once. Per the germline V gene, CDR1 is SEHNR and CDR2 is FQNEAQ (reference sequence). The CDR3 consists of 15 residues. The chain has TRBV7-9 and TRBJ1-3; 10 bases agree with TRBD1. This clonotype was obtained from a human donor with acute or convalescent COVID-19. The donor label of this sample is uncertain. Material: peripheral blood. CDR3 nucleotides: TGTGCCAGCAGCTTACGACAGGGGGCTGGAGACACCATATATTTT. Translated: CASSLRQGAGDTIYF.